The T cell receptor beta chain under discussion was sequenced for a study of cytomegalovirus exposure and HLA in healthy donors (dated by TCRdb to about 2017). Regarding the research as a whole: According to an earlier analysis of 587 of the donors, about 190 million T cells yielded 90 million to 140 million unique TCR beta sequences and approximately 280 Gb of sequence data. Both class I and class II loci were covered by HLA typing, at four-digit resolution. All discovery cohort repertoires had been generated on a single sequencing platform. To predict cytomegalovirus infection status, the study brought together high-throughput TCR immunosequencing, statistical association of individual TCRs with disease status, and machine learning. Roughly five DR-DQ haplotypes were handled as single units for association and clustering because linkage in the cohort was strong. A separate validation cohort of roughly 130 different subjects was used in addition to the roughly 720-subject first cohort. Among about 360 genotyped donors of the cohort, an average of about 240,000 unique TCR beta nucleotide sequences were sequenced per donor, around a sixth of them non-productive. Donor age, sex, ethnicity and CMV serostatus were collected together with the repertoire data. A later analysis re-analyzed previously published TCR beta repertoires from roughly 600 donors and added high-resolution HLA genotyping to study TCR occurrence patterns. Roughly 300 gigabases of sequencing data and roughly 90 million unique TCR sequences were included in an early release covering several hundred HLA-typed donors. A later genetic analysis took genome-wide SNP genotypes for about 55% of the 666 donors and used that subset as a discovery cohort. Rather than drawing on any new phenotypic data, the later analysis identified candidate immune exposures from TCR beta sequences and the way those sequences occurred across donors. The genetic ancestry cluster associated with self-reported Caucasian donors included around four fifths of the approximately 410 genotyped donors. Typing coverage varied by locus: about 629-640 donors for A, B, C, DRB1 and DQB1; around 560 for DQA1; more than 600 for DPA1; roughly 450 for DPB1. The study aimed to test whether signatures of past pathogen exposure could be identified by cataloging public T cell receptors. An earlier analysis of several hundred of the donors applied high-throughput TCR beta sequencing to assess whether each TCR beta V gene segment acted as functional or pseudogenic. The T cell repertoires of 670 or so subjects were profiled by immunosequencing and related to cytomegalovirus serostatus.

The protocol used for the library was the immunoSEQ multiplex PCR assay. For the multiplex PCR, a mixture combining 60 forward primers for TCR Vbeta segments and 13 reverse primers for TCR Jbeta segments was used. Amplification of the CDR3 region of rearranged TCR beta genes was performed with a multiplex PCR assay on genomic DNA. On the Illumina HiSeq System, the amplified TCR beta libraries were sequenced as 87-base-pair reads. Per the source publication's procedure: A later analysis tallied 75 million to 95 million unique TCR beta chains across the 666 repertoires, and some 12 million of those chains were shared by two or more donors. To remove PCR and sequencing errors, raw reads were error-corrected and collapsed into unique sequences using a nearest-neighbor algorithm that merged closely related sequences. V, D and J gene segments were assigned by aligning CDR3 sequences to IMGT reference sequences. For a sequence to be retained, a match of at least six nucleotides was required to both a V gene segment and a J gene segment. Rearrangements were called productive when the CDR3 lacked stop codons and stayed in frame with V and J; all others were non-productive. Following IMGT convention, CDR3 was defined as the stretch from the second conserved V-encoded cysteine up to the conserved J-encoded phenylalanine. Sequences without an unambiguous match to a single V gene segment were excluded from the earlier analysis of 450 to 750 of the donors. An earlier analysis of a few hundred of the donors called V segments functional above 56.7% productive rearrangements and segregating when the between-donor standard deviation exceeded 5%. A statistical classification framework was built for diagnosing cytomegalovirus status from the catalog of TCR beta chain sequences. A later analysis assigned V and J genes by comparing TCR nucleotide sequences with IMGT/GENE-DB human TR gene sequences. A later analysis assigned CDR3 sequences and most-parsimonious VDJ recombination scenarios with the TCRdist pipeline. In a later analysis, each TCR beta chain was defined by its CDR3 amino acid sequence together with its V-gene family, and reads lacking a unique V-gene family were excluded. As a way to deal with suspected cross-contamination and a sequencing artifact, a later analysis dropped 450 to 700 nucleotide sequences that were highly shared and had low generation probability. For each public chain, a later analysis derived a clonal expansion index from normalized ranks of inferred template counts within each repertoire. Generation probabilities in a later analysis came from a VDJ recombination model fitted to out-of-frame rearrangements, and those results were checked against IGoR. In a later analysis, hypergeometric tests were used to score TCR-TCR, TCR-HLA and TCR-CMV co-occurrence, with a repertoire-size bias correction applied to TCR pairs. False discovery rates were estimated in a later analysis by permuting HLA or CMV assignments 20 times. In a later analysis, co-occurring TCRs were grouped using DBSCAN, and TCRdist sequence similarity was added for clustering within HLA-allele-positive subsets. Repertoires with fewer than 30,000 or more than 120,000 public chains, plus five repertoires with anomalous nucleotide sharing, were excluded from co-occurrence clustering. TCRdb re-hosts the immuneACCESS table, in-frame sequences only. Its copies lack some clones; in the studies checked, an unresolved V gene accounts for under half of them, and the cause for the rest is not known. The D gene and trimming were derived from the DNA, and the V and J assignments and clone size from that table. The sample table includes 90,000 to 120,000 clones. About 0.59% of the sample is taken by the ten largest.

As concerns this clone: Its antigen has not been determined.

Results and caveats for the whole study, not just this receptor: CMV serostatus was the only immune exposure information available for the cohort. The study listed 150 to 200 TCR beta chains as associated with cytomegalovirus. According to a later analysis, TCR association rates differed among HLA loci, with DRB1 alleles showing the most associated TCRs and HLA-C alleles showing the fewest. In a later analysis, 15,000 to 20,000 TCR beta sequences were associated with specific HLA alleles at a false discovery rate of 0.05. In a later analysis, several top co-occurrence clusters were reported to appear linked to parvovirus B19, influenza, CMV and Epstein-Barr virus. When HLA alleles, especially DR and DQ, strongly co-occurred, TCR associations were difficult to assign to individual alleles. Because counts were too low, roughly 17 rarely observed V segments, including chromosome 9 orphons, were left out of the earlier analysis of roughly 600 of the donors. A later genetic analysis reported fewer N-insertions in productive TCRs among donors in an Asian-associated ancestry cluster than the roughly 720-donor mean. Most TCR sequences were observed very rarely across donors, whereas some public TCRs were present in many individuals. A further reported finding was that TCR beta sequences accurately predicted the HLA-A and HLA-B alleles for most subjects in the first cohort. Most CMV-associated TCR beta chains appeared to be HLA-restricted in a later analysis, and the HLA associations seemed to be driven largely by CMV exposure. Broadly in line with IMGT annotations, most TCR beta V segments showed up in productive rearrangements about 90% or about 30% of the time in an earlier analysis of around 600 of the donors. Linkage disequilibrium might explain the correlated functional status among segregating V segments, but an unknown experimental factor could not be ruled out. This cohort had only TCR beta chains sequenced, and the lack of alpha or paired-chain data limited which features could be detected. An association between a missense DCLRE1C variant and V-gene and J-gene trimming of TCR beta chains was found in a later genetic analysis and replicated in an independent cohort. Because some donors lacked HLA typing at each locus, the association tests relied only on the typed subset. Cytomegalovirus status was reported to be diagnosed by the classifier with high specificity and sensitivity in both the original and validation cohorts. The authors suggested that the approach could potentially be extended to other disease states and immunological phenotypes. Sequencing depth was assumed to be roughly uniform across donors in the presence/absence analyses, though that assumption may not hold. A group of highly shared sequence variants was considered likely to be a technical artifact of the sequencing pipeline. A later analysis found that HLA-associated TCR beta chains were more clonally expanded and had lower generation probabilities than equally common non-associated chains. A few of the identified cytomegalovirus-associated TCR beta chains were confirmed in vitro to be specific for cytomegalovirus antigens.

The cohort consisted of fewer than 700 healthy bone marrow donors. At the time of sampling, all cohort members were nominally healthy, though unrecorded immune exposures were likely present. The donor was CMV seronegative and was included in the group of several hundred seronegative cohort members. Each donor provided a peripheral blood sample, and peripheral blood mononuclear cells were used for TCR beta sequencing. The Qiagen DNeasy Blood Extraction Kit was used to extract genomic DNA from the blood cell samples. The sequencing sample was made of PBMCs. The receptor's source is a man between 50 and 59 years old in good health and CMV-seronegative.

The CDR3 here reads CAISDPPRGKSSTIYF. The nucleotide sequence is given as TGTGCCATCAGTGACCCCCCCCGGGGGAAAAGTAGCACCATATATTTT. The receptor chain draws on TRBV10-3 and TRBJ1-3; a weak D assignment points to TRBD1 (5 bases agree). The junction carries 21 bases between V and J, which are trimmed by 3 bases and 9 bases respectively. From the cysteine through the phenylalanine, the CDR3 covers 16 amino acids. The read is trimmed to its CDR3 DNA, 48 bases read in frame from base 1. CDR1 is given as ENHRY and CDR2 as SYGVKD, both from the germline V gene.